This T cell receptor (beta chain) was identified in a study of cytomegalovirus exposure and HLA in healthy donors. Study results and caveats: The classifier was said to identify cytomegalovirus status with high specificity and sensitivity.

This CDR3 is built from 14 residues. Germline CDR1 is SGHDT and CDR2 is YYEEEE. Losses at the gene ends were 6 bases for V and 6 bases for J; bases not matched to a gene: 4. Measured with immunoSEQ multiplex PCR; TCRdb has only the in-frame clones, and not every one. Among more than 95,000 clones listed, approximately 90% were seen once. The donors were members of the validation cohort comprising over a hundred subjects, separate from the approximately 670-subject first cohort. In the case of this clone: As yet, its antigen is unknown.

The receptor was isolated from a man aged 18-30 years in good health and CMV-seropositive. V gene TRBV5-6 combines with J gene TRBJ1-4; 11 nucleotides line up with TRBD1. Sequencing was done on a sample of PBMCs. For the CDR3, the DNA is TGTGCCAGCATCAGGACAGGGGGCGATGAAAAACTGTTTTTT. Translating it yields CASIRTGGDEKLFF.